The entry that follows covers one T cell receptor (beta chain) sequence. These data belong to a study of blood T cell repertoires in COVID-19. The method was immunoSEQ multiplex PCR; TCRdb's version includes in-frame clones alone and lacks a portion of them. Among around 340,000 clones, about 83% were seen once, and the ten largest hold 2.5% to 3.5%. The ends lost 3 bases at V and 11 bases at J; junction bases unmatched: 4. The CDR3 covers 13 residues. CDR1 LGHDT and CDR2 YNNKEL come from the germline V gene (reference sequence). The rearrangement joins TRBV3-1 (or the pseudogene TRBV3-2) to TRBJ1-6; TRBD1 aligns across 7 bases. The material sequenced was peripheral blood. The clonotype originates from a man younger than 45 with active or convalescent COVID-19. CDR3 residues: CASSQTGWTPLHF. The CDR3 DNA reads as TGTGCCAGCAGCCAGACAGGGTGGACACCCCTCCACTTT.